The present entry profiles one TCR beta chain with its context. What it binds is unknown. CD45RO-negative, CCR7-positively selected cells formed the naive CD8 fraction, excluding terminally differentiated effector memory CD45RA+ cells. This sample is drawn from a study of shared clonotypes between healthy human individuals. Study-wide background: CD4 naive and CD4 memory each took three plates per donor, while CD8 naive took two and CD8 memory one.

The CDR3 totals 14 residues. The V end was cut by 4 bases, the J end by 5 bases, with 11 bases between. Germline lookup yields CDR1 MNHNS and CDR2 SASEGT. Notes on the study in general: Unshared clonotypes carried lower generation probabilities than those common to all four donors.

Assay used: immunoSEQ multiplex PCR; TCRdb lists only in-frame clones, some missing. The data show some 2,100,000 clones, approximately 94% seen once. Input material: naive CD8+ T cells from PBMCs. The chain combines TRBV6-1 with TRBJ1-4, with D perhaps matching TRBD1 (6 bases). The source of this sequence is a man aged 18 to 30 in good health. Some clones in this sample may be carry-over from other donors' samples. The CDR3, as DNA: TGTGCCAGCAGTGTAAGACAGGAGAATGAAAAACTGTTTTTT. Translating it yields CASSVRQENEKLFF.